These 7 T cell receptor beta chains were sequenced from one sample in a study of blood T cell repertoires in COVID-19. The table came from immunoSEQ multiplex PCR; TCRdb's copy has only in-frame clones and leaves some out. The sample shows tens of thousands of clones, approximately 80% of them seen only once. The sequenced sample was peripheral blood. These receptors all come from a man at least 80 years old with active or convalescent COVID-19.

CDR3 coding DNA: TGTGCCAGCAGCCTAACTAGCGGGAGTCCCAATGAGCAGTTCTTC. Translated: CASSLTSGSPNEQFF. The chain joins TRBV11-3 to TRBJ2-1; 11 bases are a match to TRBD2. J lost 6 bases, V lost 5 bases, and 6 bases had no gene match. This CDR3 is 15 amino acids long. Germline CDR1 is SGHNT and CDR2 is YENEEA.

The chain has TRBV7-8 and TRBJ1-2; TRBD1 matches at 7 bases. CDR1 is SGHVS, CDR2 FQNEAQ, per germline. The CDR3 extends over 13 amino acids. Trimming cost V 1 base and J 10 bases; bases outside gene matches: 6. The CDR3, as DNA: TGTGCCAGCAGCTTAGGTAGAGACAGGGACTACACCTTC. It yields the protein CASSLGRDRDYTF. Variable domain in full (rest from reference TRBV7-8 and TRBJ1-2): GAGVSQSPRYKVAKRGQDVALRCDPISGHVSLFWYQQALGQGPEFLTYFQNEAQLDKSGLPSDRFFAERPEGSVSTLKIQRTQQEDSAVYLCASSLGRDRDYTFGSGTRLTVV.

V is TRBV25-1 and J is TRBJ1-1; 7 bases line up with TRBD1. Trimming removed 1 base from V and 5 bases from J; junction bases left unmatched: 4. The germline V gene encodes CDR1 MGHDK and CDR2 SYGVNS. CDR3 length: 14 residues. CDR3 DNA sequence: TGTGCCAGCAGTGAATTGACAGGGCTTACTGAAGCTTTCTTT. It encodes CASSELTGLTEAFF.

The gene calls are TRBV10-3 and TRBJ1-5, with a possible D match to TRBD1 (6 bases). The CDR3 extends over 14 amino acids. Germline V lookup: CDR1 ENHRY, CDR2 SYGVKD. V was pared by 10 bases and J by 0 bases, with 13 bases between. The CDR3 spells CATRGDISNQPQHF. CDR3 sequence (DNA): TGTGCCACCCGAGGGGACATTAGCAATCAGCCCCAGCATTTT.

This sequence joins TRBV19 and TRBJ2-3; weak D call: TRBD2 (6 bases). The CDR3 is made up of 17 amino acids. The ends were cut back, 0 bases at V and 5 bases at J, with 18 bases in the middle. Germline V gene sequence: CDR1 LNHDA, CDR2 SQIVND (reference sequence). The CDR3 reads CASSIDPPGRGRDTQYF. Here the CDR3 DNA reads TGTGCCAGTAGTATAGATCCCCCCGGCCGGGGGAGAGATACGCAGTATTTT.

This chain connects TRBV7-2 to TRBJ2-1; 7 nucleotides agree with TRBD1. V was pared by 5 bases and J by 2 bases, with 6 bases of the junction left unmatched. The CDR3 spans 15 residues. Germline CDR1 and CDR2: SGHTA and FQGNSA. The CDR3: CASSPRQGAYNEQFF. The CDR3 DNA is TGTGCCAGCAGCCCCAGACAGGGAGCCTACAATGAGCAGTTCTTC.

The CDR3 protein is CASSSDRGMTGYTF. The CDR3 DNA sequence: TGTGCCAGCAGCTCCGACAGGGGGATGACTGGCTACACCTTC. J is TRBJ1-2 and V is TRBV7-8; 9 bases fit TRBD1. The CDR3 runs to 14 residues. CDR1 SGHVS and CDR2 FQNEAQ come from the germline V gene. J gave up 7 bases and V 4 bases, and 7 bases lay outside the gene matches.